The 5 T cell receptor beta chains given below trace back to one sample, sequenced in a study of T cell repertoires in ileal Crohn's disease. The method was immunoSEQ multiplex PCR; TCRdb's version includes in-frame clones alone and lacks a portion of them. The sample shows about 16,000 clones, around 70% of them seen only once. The time point: neoterminal ileum biopsy at postoperative endoscopy, about 6 months after surgery. Material: ileal tissue. The origin of the receptors is an adult with Crohn's disease.

The rearrangement joins TRBV9 to TRBJ1-5, with D perhaps TRBD1 (5 bases). The germline V gene has CDR1 SGDLS and CDR2 YYNGEE. Trimming removed 2 bases from V and 4 bases from J, with 7 bases in between. The CDR3 is 13 amino acids. CDR3 residues: CASSVAGNQPQHF. The CDR3 DNA reads TGTGCCAGCAGCGTGGCAGGGAATCAGCCCCAGCATTTT.

The genes are TRBV11-2 and TRBJ2-7; the D is unclear. Looked up from germline, CDR1 is SGHAT and CDR2 is FQNNGV. The CDR3 sequence is 12 residues long. The germline V and J ends were trimmed by 5 bases and 4 bases, with 9 bases remaining between them. CDR3 residues: CASSLVRYEQYF. CDR3 sequence (DNA): TGTGCCAGCAGCCTTGTCCGTTACGAGCAGTACTTC.

J is TRBJ1-1 and V is TRBV5-4, with 7 positions matching TRBD1. The CDR3 spans 15 residues. Per germline, CDR1 SGHNT and CDR2 YYREEE (reference sequence). After removal of 2 bases from V and 5 bases from J, the junction contained 9 bases not matched to a gene. The CDR3 loop reads CASSLPTGSLTEAFF. Written as DNA, the CDR3 is TGTGCCAGCAGCTTACCGACAGGGTCTTTGACTGAAGCTTTCTTT.

CDR3 protein: CASSEGVWPPLHF. CDR3 sequence (DNA): TGTGCCAGCAGTGAGGGAGTGTGGCCACCCCTCCACTTT. The rearrangement uses TRBV6-1 and TRBJ1-6; no definite D call. Trimming took 3 bases from V and 11 from J, leaving 11 bases between them. CDR3 length equals 13 residues. Germline loops: CDR1 MNHNS, CDR2 SASEGT.

The chain couples TRBV25-1 to TRBJ2-3; D gene ambiguous. Deletions cut 4 bases from V and 5 bases from J, with 7 bases between. CDR3 length: 12 amino acids. CDR1 is MGHDK and CDR2 is SYGVNS in the germline V gene. The CDR3 sequence is CASSGGIDTQYF. DNA for the CDR3: TGTGCCAGCAGTGGAGGAATAGATACGCAGTATTTT.